Following are 3 T cell receptor beta chains from one sample sequenced in a study of identifying expanded T cells in peripheral blood. Sequencing used immunoSEQ multiplex PCR; TCRdb keeps in-frame clones, though not all of them. The sample yields tens of thousands of clones, approximately 89% seen once. The sample taken for sequencing was blood. Every receptor here comes from a person aged 18 to 75 in good health.

This rearrangement joins TRBV5-6 to TRBJ1-2; 9 nucleotides line up with TRBD1. This CDR3 spans 15 amino acids. Germline assignment: CDR1 SGHDT and CDR2 YYEEEE. V lost 2 bases, J lost 5 bases, and 7 bases stayed unmatched. The CDR3 DNA is TGTGCCAGCAGCTTAAGGGACAGGGATCTATATGGCTACACCTTC. This encodes CASSLRDRDLYGYTF.

This clone has more than one count but fewer than ten. The gene calls are TRBV19 and TRBJ1-5, with a possible D match to TRBD1 (6 bases). This CDR3 has 15 residues. Germline loops: CDR1 LNHDA, CDR2 SQIVND (reference sequence). V was clipped by 3 bases and J by 7 bases, with 16 bases between them. CDR3 in DNA: TGTGCCAGTAGTATTCGGGGCCGACAGGACCAGCCCCAGCATTTT. Its protein is CASSIRGRQDQPQHF.

This chain links TRBV20-1 with TRBJ1-5; D perhaps matches TRBD1 (6 bases). The CDR3 is made up of 11 amino acids. Trimming removed 3 bases from V and 11 bases from J, with 11 bases in between. In germline, CDR1 is DFQATT, CDR2 SNEGSKA (reference sequence). The CDR3 DNA is TGCAGTGCTAGGGACAGACGGGCCCAGCATTTT. Encoded protein: CSARDRRAQHF.